The rows below give T cell receptor beta chains drawn from one sample of a study of blood T cells in healthy people across ages. TCRdb independently ran MiXCR on the 5' RACE reads; one entry per CDR3 protein. The sample holds nearly 1 million distinct CDR3 sequences, just over 50% seen once. Material for sequencing was blood. These receptors originate from a woman between 55 and 75 years old in good health. CDR3s include the opening cysteine and the closing phenylalanine or tryptophan. A D gene is named only where the DNA matches it firmly. Clone size is stated in some rows and not others, as once, few, many or a class when expanded.

CASSQGQGIQQYF,TGTGCCAGCAGCCAGGGACAGGGTATACAGCAGTACTTC,13,TRBD1,-,TRBJ2-4,TRBV6-5
CASSPRRLAGLVWSYEQYF,TGTGCCAGCAGCCCCCGCCGTTTAGCGGGGTTGGTTTGGTCCTACGAGCAGTACTTC,19,TRBD2,-,TRBJ2-7,TRBV3-1
CATSRDIGDDYGYTF,TGTGCCACCAGCAGAGATATCGGGGACGACTATGGCTACACCTTC,15,-,few,TRBJ1-2,TRBV15
CASGIGARGTDTQYF,TGCGCCAGCGGCATAGGAGCCCGGGGCACAGATACGCAGTATTTT,15,-,few,TRBJ2-3,TRBV10-1
CASSQEEGWRGNVETQYF,TGTGCCAGCAGCCAAGAAGAGGGCTGGAGGGGAAATGTGGAGACCCAGTACTTC,18,-,few,TRBJ2-5,TRBV3-1
CASRGTSGGNNEQFF,TGTGCCAGCAGAGGGACTAGCGGGGGAAACAATGAGCAGTTCTTC,15,TRBD2,-,TRBJ2-1,TRBV12-3/TRBV12-4
CASSFDGRTDTQYF,TGTGCCAGCAGTTTTGACGGACGGACGGATACGCAGTATTTT,14,-,-,TRBJ2-3,TRBV28
CASRRQGWYEQYF,TGTGCCAGCAGGCGCCAGGGGTGGTACGAGCAGTACTTC,13,-,-,TRBJ2-7,TRBV28
CASSPPGGYEQFF,TGTGCCAGCAGCCCCCCCGGGGGATATGAGCAGTTCTTC,13,-,once,TRBJ2-1,TRBV7-3
CASSFTSAGIYEQYF,TGTGCCAGCAGTTTCACCTCAGCGGGAATCTACGAGCAGTACTTC,15,TRBD2,-,TRBJ2-7,TRBV28
CASSQVGAGSFEQYF,TGCGCCAGCAGCCAAGTTGGAGCGGGCAGTTTCGAGCAGTACTTC,15,-,few,TRBJ2-7,TRBV4-1
CASSDRWSTDTQYF,TGTGCCAGCAGCGACCGCTGGAGCACAGATACGCAGTATTTT,14,-,-,TRBJ2-3,TRBV28
CASSQQGIKYF,TGCGCCAGCAGCCAGCAGGGTATTAAGTACTTC,11,-,-,TRBJ2-4,TRBV4-1
CSAHPWDREADTQYF,TGCAGCGCGCATCCGTGGGACAGGGAGGCAGATACGCAGTATTTT,15,TRBD1,-,TRBJ2-3,TRBV29-1
CASSEGLAGLYEQYF,TGTGCCAGCAGTGAAGGGCTAGCGGGACTCTACGAGCAGTACTTC,15,TRBD2,-,TRBJ2-7,TRBV2
CASSLEGQGWDQPQHF,TGTGCCAGCAGCTTAGAGGGACAGGGATGGGATCAGCCCCAGCATTTT,16,TRBD1,-,TRBJ1-5,TRBV7-8
CAISESDYGYTF,TGTGCCATCAGTGAGTCGGACTATGGCTACACCTTC,12,-,-,TRBJ1-2,TRBV10-3
CATSDPTSGRAQTYNEQYF,TGTGCCACCAGTGATCCAACTAGCGGGAGGGCCCAAACCTACAATGAGCAGTACTTC,19,TRBD2,once,TRBJ2-5,TRBV24-1
CANSQGTLSSDTQYF,TGCGCCAACAGCCAGGGGACCCTCAGTTCAGATACGCAGTATTTT,15,-,-,TRBJ2-3,TRBV4-1
CSVVNNSKANYGYTF,TGCAGCGTTGTCAATAATTCAAAAGCTAACTATGGCTACACCTTC,15,-,-,TRBJ1-2,TRBV29-1
CASSLVAGVVTDTQYF,TGTGCCAGCAGCTTAGTTGCGGGAGTAGTGACAGATACGCAGTATTTT,16,TRBD2,-,TRBJ2-3,TRBV7-2
CSATPQGSGDTQYF,TGCAGTGCCACCCCACAGGGCTCGGGAGATACGCAGTATTTT,14,-,few,TRBJ2-3,TRBV20-1
CASSDLRQGFLNEQFF,TGTGCCAGCAGTGACCTTCGGCAGGGGTTCCTTAATGAGCAGTTCTTC,16,-,few,TRBJ2-1,TRBV25-1
CASSLTGPAGETQYF,TGTGCCAGCAGCCTTACAGGACCGGCTGGAGAGACCCAGTACTTC,15,-,few,TRBJ2-5,TRBV11-2
CASSFSREEKLFF,TGTGCCAGCAGCTTCAGTAGGGAGGAAAAACTGTTTTTT,13,-,-,TRBJ1-4,TRBV7-9
CASGGVGTEAFF,TGTGCCAGCGGGGGGGTTGGCACTGAAGCTTTCTTT,12,-,-,TRBJ1-1,TRBV3-1
CASSHLRGSETQYF,TGTGCCAGCAGTCATCTTAGGGGCAGCGAGACCCAGTACTTC,14,-,few,TRBJ2-5,TRBV7-2
CASSLATEETQYF,TGTGCCAGCAGCTTAGCGACAGAGGAGACCCAGTACTTC,13,-,-,TRBJ2-5,TRBV7-9
CASSSALGDPVGFLYWYQETQYF,TGTGCCAGCAGTTCGGCGCTGGGGGACCCGGTCGGGTTTTTGTATTGGTACCAAGAGACCCAGTACTTC,23,-,-,TRBJ2-5,TRBV2
CSARLRDRGQEQYF,TGCAGTGCTAGACTCCGGGACAGGGGGCAGGAGCAGTACTTC,14,TRBD1,few,TRBJ2-5,TRBV20-1
CSVEKEGNTIYF,TGCAGCGTTGAGAAAGAGGGGAACACCATATATTTT,12,-,-,TRBJ1-3,TRBV29-1
CASSSDRARSPLHF,TGTGCCAGCAGTTCCGACAGAGCCCGTTCACCCCTCCACTTT,14,-,-,TRBJ1-6,TRBV27
CASNSGTDTQYF,TGTGCCAGCAATTCAGGCACAGATACGCAGTATTTT,12,-,few,TRBJ2-3,TRBV21-1
CSAFGTSGSSYNEQYF,TGCAGTGCTTTTGGGACTAGCGGGAGCTCCTACAATGAGCAGTACTTC,16,TRBD2,-,TRBJ2-7,TRBV20-1
CASSIAAAQPYEQYF,TGTGCCAGCAGTATTGCGGCAGCGCAACCATACGAGCAGTACTTC,15,-,-,TRBJ2-7,TRBV6-5
CASSLALAGGRNNEQFF,TGCGCCAGCAGCTTGGCCCTAGCGGGGGGGCGGAACAATGAGCAGTTCTTC,17,TRBD2,-,TRBJ2-1,TRBV5-1
CASTNPRLANNEQFF,TGTGCCAGCACGAACCCAAGACTAGCGAACAATGAGCAGTTCTTC,15,TRBD2,-,TRBJ2-1,TRBV6-6
CSASKVGDTYNEQFF,TGCAGTGCTAGTAAGGTGGGGGACACCTACAATGAGCAGTTCTTC,15,-,-,TRBJ2-1,TRBV20-1
CAISDKGRTSTEAFF,TGTGCCATCAGTGACAAAGGTAGGACCAGCACTGAAGCTTTCTTT,15,-,-,TRBJ1-1,TRBV10-3
CATRGVGSYNEQFF,TGCGCCACCCGGGGGGTTGGCTCCTACAATGAGCAGTTCTTC,14,TRBD2,-,TRBJ2-1,TRBV5-1
CSVVRRYGEQFF,TGCAGCGTTGTGCGGAGGTACGGTGAGCAGTTCTTC,12,-,few,TRBJ2-1,TRBV29-1
CASSFERQPQHF,TGTGCCAGCAGCTTTGAAAGACAGCCCCAGCATTTT,12,-,-,TRBJ1-5,TRBV7-9
CASSPGTGSNQPQHF,TGTGCCAGCAGTCCAGGGACCGGTAGCAATCAGCCCCAGCATTTT,15,-,-,TRBJ1-5,TRBV27
CASSLRPTSGRGGEQFF,TGTGCCAGCAGTTTAAGGCCGACTAGCGGGAGAGGGGGTGAGCAGTTCTTC,17,TRBD2,-,TRBJ2-1,TRBV27
CSARWDRGTDEQFF,TGCAGTGCTAGATGGGACAGGGGGACCGATGAGCAGTTCTTC,14,TRBD1,-,TRBJ2-1,TRBV20-1
CASTLGTGGEQYF,TGTGCCAGCACCTTGGGGACTGGCGGCGAGCAGTACTTC,13,-,few,TRBJ2-7,TRBV6-5